Shown below are 21 T cell receptor beta chains from a single sample sequenced in a study of cytomegalovirus exposure and HLA in healthy donors. PCR used 60 Vbeta primers and 13 Jbeta primers. Measured with immunoSEQ multiplex PCR; TCRdb has only the in-frame clones, and not every one. Of 150,000 to 200,000 clones listed, 70% to 90% are singletons. Sequenced input: PBMCs. The receptors were sampled from a man between 18 and 29 years old in good health and CMV-seropositive.

The chain has TRBV5-1 and TRBJ2-1, with TRBD1 matching over 9 bases. This CDR3 spans 14 amino acids. Germline CDR1 and CDR2: SGHRS and YFSETQ. V shed 2 bases, J shed 7 bases, and the junction held 4 bases outside the gene matches. The CDR3: CASSLDRGVNEQFF. The CDR3 DNA follows: TGCGCCAGCAGCTTAGACAGGGGGGTGAATGAGCAGTTCTTC. The full variable domain, its missing parts supplied by reference TRBV5-1 and TRBJ2-1, is KAGVTQTPRYLIKTRGQQVTLSCSPISGHRSVSWYQQTPGQGLQFLFEYFSETQRNKGNFPGRFSGRQFSNSRSEMNVSTLELGDSALYLCASSLDRGVNEQFFGPGTRLTVL.

J is TRBJ2-1 and V is TRBV4-1, with 9 bases lining up with TRBD2. The CDR3 length is 16 residues. Trimming cost V 1 base and J 6 bases; bases outside gene matches: 7. The V gene's germline CDR1 is MGHRA and CDR2 YSYEKL. The CDR3 here is CASSQVAGTSSNEQFF. The CDR3 DNA is TGCGCCAGCAGCCAAGTAGCCGGGACTAGCTCCAATGAGCAGTTCTTC.

This chain connects TRBV6-5 to TRBJ2-5; the D is unclear. There are 14 residues in the CDR3. V shed 0 bases and J shed 4 bases, with 9 bases lying between them. Germline CDR1 reads MNHEY; CDR2 reads SVGAGI. The chain's CDR3 is CASSYSGFVETQYF. In nucleotides, the CDR3 is TGTGCCAGCAGTTACTCGGGCTTCGTAGAGACCCAGTACTTC.

The genes are TRBV27 and TRBJ2-7; the D gene is possibly TRBD1 (7 bases). V gave up 4 bases and J gave up 2 bases, with 15 bases separating them. The CDR3 has 15 residues. Germline assignment: CDR1 MNHEY and CDR2 SMNVEV (reference sequence). For the CDR3, the DNA is TGTGCCAGCAGTTCCCCCGCGGGACAGACCTACGAGCAGTACTTC. Translated, it gives CASSSPAGQTYEQYF.

This clone showed up just a few times. The chain recombines TRBV6-1 with TRBJ1-6, with D tentatively TRBD1 (5 bases). Trimming shortened V by 8 bases and J by 5 bases, and 10 bases separated the two germline ends. The CDR3 has 13 residues. Germline V gives CDR1 MNHNS, CDR2 SASEGT. In DNA, the CDR3 is TGTGCCAGCTCAGGGCTTAATAATTCACCCCTCCACTTT. This codes for CASSGLNNSPLHF.

The chain employs TRBV5-1 and TRBJ1-2; 8 positions agree with TRBD1. The CDR3 runs 14 residues. The trim removed 6 bases at V and 2 bases at J, leaving 6 bases unmatched. Germline CDR1 reads SGHRS; CDR2 reads YFSETQ. CDR3 in DNA: TGCGCCAGCAAGGAGCCAGGGGGCAACTATGGCTACACCTTC. Encoded protein: CASKEPGGNYGYTF.

This sequence joins TRBV4-3 and TRBJ2-7, with D possibly being TRBD1 (6 bases). CDR1 LGHNA and CDR2 YSLEER come from the germline V gene. The CDR3 extends over 15 amino acids. V lost 3 bases and J lost 3, with 15 bases in between. CDR3 nucleotide sequence: TGCGCCAGCAGCCACTCTCGCAGGGGTAGCTACGAGCAGTACTTC. Amino acid sequence: CASSHSRRGSYEQYF.

The chain employs TRBV4-1 and TRBJ2-7, with TRBD1 matching over 10 bases. CDR1 is MGHRA and CDR2 is YSYEKL in the germline V gene. CDR3 length: 16 residues. The V and J ends lost 0 bases and 0 bases, in that order; junction bases with no gene match: 2. CDR3 sequence (DNA): TGCGCCAGCAGCCAAGAAAGGACAGGGGGCTCCTACGAGCAGTACTTC. This sequence encodes CASSQERTGGSYEQYF.

CDR3 protein: CASSPRAGDFYEQYF. The CDR3 coding sequence is TGCGCCAGCAGCCCTCGTGCAGGCGATTTCTACGAGCAGTACTTC. J is TRBJ2-7 and V is TRBV4-1; no firm D call. Germline assignment: CDR1 MGHRA and CDR2 YSYEKL. Trimming shortened V by 4 bases and J by 3 bases, and 16 bases separated the two germline ends. The CDR3 spans 15 residues.

This clone was seen once. The chain has TRBV9 and TRBJ2-5; no clear D. The CDR3 length is 13 residues. Germline V CDR1 and CDR2: SGDLS, YYNGEE. V lost 0 bases and J 5 bases, leaving 8 bases between the germline ends. The CDR3 DNA follows: TGTGCCAGCAGCGTAGGCGCCTGGGAGACCCAGTACTTC. Amino acids: CASSVGAWETQYF.

CDR3 sequence: CAASMGGLAGHEQYF. The CDR3 DNA reads as TGTGCCGCCAGTATGGGGGGACTAGCGGGGCACGAGCAGTACTTC. The V call is TRBV10-3, the J call TRBJ2-7, with 13 bases that match TRBD2. J gave up 5 bases and V 11 bases, and 12 bases lay outside the gene matches. Germline V gives CDR1 ENHRY, CDR2 SYGVKD. The CDR3 contains 15 residues.

The chain combines TRBV30 with TRBJ1-5, with TRBD1 as a possible D gene (6 bases). Germline V gives CDR1 GTSNPN, CDR2 SVGIG (reference sequence). V was cut by 0 bases and J by 4 bases, with 10 bases left in between. This CDR3 has 14 residues. The CDR3 loop is CAWSVGTTNQPQHF. DNA for the CDR3: TGTGCCTGGAGTGTCGGGACAACTAATCAGCCCCAGCATTTT.

In nucleotides, the CDR3 is TGCGCCAGCAGCCGACGACAGGGGAACTTGGAGCAGTACTTC. This encodes CASSRRQGNLEQYF. V and J are TRBV4-1 and TRBJ2-7; 8 positions match TRBD1. Trimming took 4 bases from V and 7 from J; bases not matched to a gene: 9. From germline, CDR1 is MGHRA and CDR2 YSYEKL. This CDR3 is built from 14 residues.

The chain links TRBV7-8 to TRBJ1-2; no firm D call. Germline V gives CDR1 SGHVS, CDR2 FQNEAQ. V lost 1 base and J 8 bases, leaving 8 bases between the germline ends. The CDR3 consists of 12 residues. The CDR3 nucleotides read TGTGCCAGCAGCTTAGACTTGAGGGGCTACACCTTC. Protein sequence: CASSLDLRGYTF.

The chain joins TRBV2 to TRBJ2-1; 9 nucleotides agree with TRBD1. The germline gives CDR1 SNHLY, CDR2 FYNNEI. The CDR3 has 15 amino acids. Trimming cost V 4 bases and J 8 bases; bases outside gene matches: 9. CDR3 coding DNA: TGTGCCAGCAGTGGCAACAGGGGGCATATCGATGAGCAGTTCTTC. This codes for CASSGNRGHIDEQFF.

The V and J genes are TRBV30 and TRBJ1-2; TRBD1 is a possible D gene (6 bases). CDR1 is GTSNPN, CDR2 SVGIG, per germline (reference sequence). The CDR3 spans 15 residues. The V end lost 6 bases, the J end lost 1 base, and 18 bases lay between the germline ends. CDR3 loop: CACPIGGRLNYGYTF. The DNA of the CDR3 is TGTGCCTGTCCGATCGGGGGGCGACTTAACTATGGCTACACCTTC.

The chain uses TRBV7-9 and TRBJ2-1; 8 positions match TRBD1. This CDR3 is built from 16 residues. Germline lookup yields CDR1 SEHNR and CDR2 FQNEAQ (reference sequence). V lost 1 base, J lost 8 bases, and 10 bases stayed unmatched. In nucleotides, the CDR3 is TGTGCCAGCAGCTTAGGATCGGGGACAGGCCCCCATGAGCAGTTCTTC. Translating gives CASSLGSGTGPHEQFF. Filled out from reference TRBV7-9 and TRBJ2-1, the complete variable domain reads DTGVSQNPRHKITKRGQNVTFRCDPISEHNRLYWYRQTLGQGPEFLTYFQNEAQLEKSRLLSDRFSAERPKGSFSTLEIQRTEQGDSAMYLCASSLGSGTGPHEQFFGPGTRLTVL.

The rearrangement links TRBV29-1 to TRBJ1-3, with 9 bases identical to TRBD1. Germline V gene data show CDR1 as SQVTM and CDR2 as ANQGSEA. The CDR3 consists of 15 residues. V shed 7 bases and J 3 bases; nucleotides not matched to a gene: 10. The CDR3, as DNA: TGCAGCGCCTCAAACCGACAGGGGGTTGGAAACACCATATATTTT. It encodes CSASNRQGVGNTIYF.

This rearrangement joins TRBV6-5 to TRBJ1-2; 7 bases map to TRBD1. V dropped 6 bases and J dropped 2; count of bases not matched to a gene: 3. Per the germline V gene, CDR1 is MNHEY and CDR2 is SVGAGI. The CDR3 is 13 amino acids. The CDR3 protein is CASSRGQNYGYTF. CDR3 in DNA: TGTGCCAGCAGCCGGGGACAGAACTATGGCTACACCTTC.

This chain connects TRBV6-4 to TRBJ2-1, with 7 bases matching TRBD1. Trimming at V came to 6 bases and at J to 6 bases, leaving 11 bases not matched to a gene. This CDR3 spans 15 amino acids. The germline V gene encodes CDR1 MRHNA and CDR2 SNTAGT. The CDR3 here is CASRAGTAHCNEQFF. In DNA form, the CDR3 reads TGTGCCAGCAGGGCCGGGACAGCACATTGCAATGAGCAGTTCTTC.

The chain couples TRBV27 to TRBJ2-7; D not resolved. The CDR3 consists of 10 residues. Germline loops: CDR1 MNHEY, CDR2 SMNVEV (reference sequence). The germline V and J ends were trimmed by 6 bases and 7 bases, with 7 bases remaining between them. The CDR3 coding sequence is TGTGCCAGCAGAAACAGAGAGCAGTACTTC. It encodes CASRNREQYF.